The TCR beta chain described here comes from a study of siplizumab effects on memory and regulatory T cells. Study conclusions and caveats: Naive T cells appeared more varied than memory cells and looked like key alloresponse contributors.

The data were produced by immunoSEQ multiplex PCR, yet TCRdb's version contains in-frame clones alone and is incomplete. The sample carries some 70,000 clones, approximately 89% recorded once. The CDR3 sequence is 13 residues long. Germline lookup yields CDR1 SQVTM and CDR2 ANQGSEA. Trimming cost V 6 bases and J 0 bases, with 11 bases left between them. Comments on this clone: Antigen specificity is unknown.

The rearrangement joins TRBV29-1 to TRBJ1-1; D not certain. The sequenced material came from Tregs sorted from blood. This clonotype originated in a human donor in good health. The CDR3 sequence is CSVVGKLNTEAFF. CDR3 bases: TGCAGCGTGGTGGGGAAGTTGAACACTGAAGCTTTCTTT.